The rows below give T cell receptor beta chains drawn from one sample of a study of CD8 T cells in Susac syndrome. TCRdb re-analysed the immunoSEQ multiplex PCR reads in MiXCR, keeping a single row per CDR3 protein. The table has 95,000 to 150,000 distinct CDR3 sequences, just over 95% seen once. Sequenced material: CD4+ T cells from PBMCs. The receptors were gathered from a human donor with Susac syndrome. The CDR3 runs from the conserved cysteine through the conserved F or W. D genes are given only for firm matches. Part of the rows lack a size; the others show once, few, many or a class for expanded clones.

TRBV2,-,TRBJ2-7,TRBD1,TGTGCCAGCTCGACAGGGCCCGGGGAGCAGTACTTC,CASSTGPGEQYF
TRBV20-1,-,TRBJ2-7,-,TGCAGTGCATCCCGGGACTTCTCCTACGAGCAGTACTTC,CSASRDFSYEQYF
TRBV12-3/TRBV12-4,-,TRBJ1-3,-,TGTGCCAGCAGTTCACCGACGTGGGGCGGAAACACCATATATTTT,CASSSPTWGGNTIYF
TRBV18,-,TRBJ2-1,-,TGTGCCAGCTCACCTTCACATGAGCAGTTCTTC,CASSPSHEQFF
TRBV20-1,-,TRBJ2-5,TRBD2,TGCAGTGCTCCGGGACTAGCATACGAGACCCAGTACTTC,CSAPGLAYETQYF
TRBV10-3,-,TRBJ1-1,TRBD1,TGTGCCATCAGCCAGGGGGCTATGAACACTGAAGCTTTCTTT,CAISQGAMNTEAFF
TRBV20-1,-,TRBJ2-7,TRBD2,TGCAGTGCTAGGACTAGCGGGAGCCCCTACGAGCAGTACTTC,CSARTSGSPYEQYF
TRBV20-1,-,TRBJ2-1,-,TGCAGTGCTAGGGGGCGGGATGAGCAGTTCTTC,CSARGRDEQFF
TRBV29-1,-,TRBJ2-1,TRBD1,TGCAGCGCCGACAGGGGGTCGGGTTACAATGAGCAGTTCTTC,CSADRGSGYNEQFF
TRBV18,-,TRBJ2-7,-,TGTGCCAGCTCATCCCCAGGGACCTACGAGCAGTACTTC,CASSSPGTYEQYF
TRBV29-1,-,TRBJ1-1,-,TGCAGCGTCGCCGACACCGTCGCTTTCTTT,CSVADTVAFF
TRBV12-3/TRBV12-4,-,TRBJ1-2,-,TGTGCCAGCAGTTCAAGACCTCTCGGCTACACCTTC,CASSSRPLGYTF
TRBV20-1,-,TRBJ2-2,-,TGCAGTAGGCTAGCAGTGAACACCGGGGAGCTGTTTTTT,CSRLAVNTGELFF
TRBV7-8,-,TRBJ2-7,-,TGTGCCAGCAGCCTCAGGCAGTCCGAGCAGTACTTC,CASSLRQSEQYF
TRBV4-2,once,TRBJ2-1,TRBD2,TGTGCCAGCAGCCAAGAACAGCGGGAGAGGTACAATGAGCAGTTCTTC,CASSQEQRERYNEQFF
TRBV29-1,-,TRBJ2-5,-,TGCAGCGTTGAGGGGGGACCTGGCCAACAAGAGACCCAGTACTTC,CSVEGGPGQQETQYF
TRBV15,once,TRBJ2-3,-,TGTGCCACCAACAGGGAAGGAGGAGATACGCAGTATTTT,CATNREGGDTQYF
TRBV20-1,once,TRBJ2-1,TRBD2,TGCAGTGCTAGAGTAGCGGGAGGCCCTATAAATGAGCAGTTCTTC,CSARVAGGPINEQFF
TRBV18,few,TRBJ1-1,-,TGTGCCAGCTCCCAAGGGAGTAACACTGAAGCTTTCTTT,CASSQGSNTEAFF
TRBV11-2,-,TRBJ2-1,-,TGTGCCAGCAGACCCGAAGGGGCCGGGGAGCAGTTCTTC,CASRPEGAGEQFF
TRBV18,-,TRBJ2-5,-,TGTGCCAGCTCACTACCGGGGGCGGAGACCCAGTACTTC,CASSLPGAETQYF
TRBV3-1,-,TRBJ2-5,-,TGTGCCAGCAGCGGCCGGGGAGACGGGACCCAGTACTTC,CASSGRGDGTQYF
TRBV28,-,TRBJ1-2,-,TGTGCCAGCAGTACGGGCCTCTTTGGGGGCTACACCTTC,CASSTGLFGGYTF
TRBV30,once,TRBJ2-5,-,TGTGCCTGGCTTGCTCTATCGCTGGAGACCCAGTACTTC,CAWLALSLETQYF
TRBV10-3,-,TRBJ2-2,TRBD2,TGTGCCATCAGTGATAAGGGACTAGGTGGAGGCGGGGAGCTGTTTTTT,CAISDKGLGGGGELFF
TRBV30,-,TRBJ1-2,-,TGTGCCTGTTCCGGGGGCGGCTATGGTGGCTACACCTTC,CACSGGGYGGYTF
TRBV2,-,TRBJ2-1,-,TGTGCCAGCAGTGAACTAGCGAATGAGCAGTTCTTC,CASSELANEQFF
TRBV7-6,-,TRBJ2-1,-,TGTGCCAGCAGCTTCGAGGTCTCCTACAATGAGCAGTTCTTC,CASSFEVSYNEQFF
TRBV5-1,-,TRBJ1-1,-,TGCGCCAGCAGCCAAACGACGGGGAACACTGAAGCTTTCTTT,CASSQTTGNTEAFF
TRBV7-8,few,TRBJ1-5,-,TGTGCCAGCAGCTTAGCGGCCGGTCGGAATCAGCCCCAGCATTTT,CASSLAAGRNQPQHF
TRBV2,few,TRBJ2-4,-,TGTGCCAGCAGTCCCGACAGGGCCAAAAACATTCAGTACTTC,CASSPDRAKNIQYF
TRBV19,-,TRBJ1-5,-,TGTGCCAGTAGTATATACAGGAGCAATCAGCCCCAGCATTTT,CASSIYRSNQPQHF
TRBV5-4,-,TRBJ2-1,TRBD1,TGTGCCAGCAGCTTCCCGGGACAGGGGTACAATGAGCAGTTCTTC,CASSFPGQGYNEQFF
TRBV7-7,-,TRBJ2-1,-,TGTGCTAGCAGCTTAGGGTTGCAAGGGGAGCAGTTCTTC,CASSLGLQGEQFF
TRBV5-1,once,TRBJ1-1,-,TGCGCCAGCAGCTTTACATACAGTCGGACTGAAGCTTTCTTT,CASSFTYSRTEAFF
TRBV12-5,-,TRBJ1-2,TRBD1,TGTGCTAGTGGTTCCGGACAGGGAGCCTATGGCTACACCTTC,CASGSGQGAYGYTF
TRBV19,-,TRBJ2-3,-,TGTGCCAGTAGTATGGGGGACAACTTGATCGATACGCAGTATTTT,CASSMGDNLIDTQYF
TRBV20-1,-,TRBJ2-7,TRBD2,TGCAGTGCTAGCTTGGGCGGGAGGCCTGAGGGTGAGCAGTACTTC,CSASLGGRPEGEQYF
TRBV4-2,-,TRBJ1-1,-,TGTGCCAGCAGCCCCGATCGGGGGAACACTGAAGCTTTCTTT,CASSPDRGNTEAFF
TRBV14,once,TRBJ2-7,-,TGTGCCAGCAGCCAAGTATCCCGGGGAGGAGAGCAGTACTTC,CASSQVSRGGEQYF
TRBV20-1,-,TRBJ2-5,-,TGCAGAGTGGGGAAACCGGGGCCCTCCCAAGAGACCCAGTACTTC,CRVGKPGPSQETQYF
TRBV12-3/TRBV12-4,-,TRBJ2-7,-,TGTGCCAGCAGTTTGACAGCCTACGAGCAGTACTTC,CASSLTAYEQYF
TRBV29-1,-,TRBJ2-1,-,TGCAGCGTTGTACTTCCCCGGGGAAGGGCCTACAATGAGCAGTTCTTC,CSVVLPRGRAYNEQFF
TRBV19,once,TRBJ2-1,-,TGTGCCAGTAGGGCGCAGAGCTCCTACAATGAGCAGTTCTTC,CASRAQSSYNEQFF
TRBV7-2,-,TRBJ2-5,TRBD2,TGTGCCAGCAGCTTAGCCCCAACGGGAGGCCAAGAGACCCAGTACTTC,CASSLAPTGGQETQYF
TRBV2,-,TRBJ2-1,-,TGTGCCAGCAGCAGAACAAAGCAGTTCTTC,CASSRTKQFF
TRBV5-1,-,TRBJ1-1,-,TGCGCCAGCAGCCCTCAGGGGAGGGGCACTGAAGCTTTCTTT,CASSPQGRGTEAFF
TRBV30,-,TRBJ2-1,-,TGTGCCTGGACCAAGCCCGGTCCGTCGACGTTCTTC,CAWTKPGPSTFF
TRBV29-1,-,TRBJ2-5,-,TGCAGCGTTGAAAAAGACAGACACCAAGAGACCCAGTACTTC,CSVEKDRHQETQYF
TRBV7-3,-,TRBJ2-3,-,TGTGCCAGCAGCTTAACTTTAGTCACAGATACGCAGTATTTT,CASSLTLVTDTQYF
TRBV2,-,TRBJ2-1,-,TGTGCCAGCAGTGGGACGATTGAGCAGTTCTTC,CASSGTIEQFF
TRBV15,-,TRBJ2-6,-,TGTGCCACCAGCAGAGCCGGCTCTGGGGCCAACGTCCTGACTTTC,CATSRAGSGANVLTF
TRBV2,-,TRBJ2-2,-,TGTGCCAGCAGTGATGGGTCGGGCTTCACCGGGGAGCTGTTTTTT,CASSDGSGFTGELFF
TRBV28,few,TRBJ2-3,TRBD2,TGTGCCAGCAGTTCGGGAGGGAGCACAGATACGCAGTATTTT,CASSSGGSTDTQYF
TRBV5-1,-,TRBJ1-2,-,TGCGCCAGCAGCTTGGGGCCTAAAGGAACCTATGGCTACACCTTC,CASSLGPKGTYGYTF
TRBV20-1,-,TRBJ2-2,TRBD2,TGCAGTGCTAGGGCTAGCGGGAGGGGGAACACCGGGGAGCTGTTTTTT,CSARASGRGNTGELFF
TRBV24-1,-,TRBJ2-1,TRBD2,TGTGCCACCAGTAGCGGGAGCTACAATGAGCAGTTCTTC,CATSSGSYNEQFF
TRBV11-2,-,TRBJ2-3,TRBD1,TGTGCCAGCAGCCCCGGTGGGGACAGCCGCACAGATACGCAGTATTTT,CASSPGGDSRTDTQYF
TRBV9,-,TRBJ1-1,TRBD1,TGTGCCAGCAGCGTAGGTGACAGGGTCACTGAAGCTTTCTTT,CASSVGDRVTEAFF